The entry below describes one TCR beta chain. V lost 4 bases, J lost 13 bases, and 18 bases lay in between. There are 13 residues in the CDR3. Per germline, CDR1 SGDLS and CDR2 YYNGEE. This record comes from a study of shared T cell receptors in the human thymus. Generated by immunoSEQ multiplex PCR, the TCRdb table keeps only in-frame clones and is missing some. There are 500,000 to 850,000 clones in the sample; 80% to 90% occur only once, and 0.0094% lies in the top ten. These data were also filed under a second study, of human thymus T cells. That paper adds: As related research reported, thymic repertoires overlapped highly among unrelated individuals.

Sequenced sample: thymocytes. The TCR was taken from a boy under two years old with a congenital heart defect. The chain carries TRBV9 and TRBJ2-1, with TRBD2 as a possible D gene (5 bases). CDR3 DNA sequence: TGTGCCAGCAGCCCGTACCCAGCGGACCTACAGTTCTTC. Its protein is CASSPYPADLQFF.